What follows is one T cell receptor (beta chain) and its context. This clone appeared once. The antigen it binds to is not known. Per-nucleotide qualities are absent, and no much larger clonotype sits a single base away. For CDR1 and CDR2, the germline V gene lists ENHRY and SYGVKD. The CDR3 contains 12 residues, cysteine and phenylalanine counted. Here the CDR3 DNA is all that survives: 36 bases in frame from base 1. The junction carries 6 bases between V and J, which are trimmed by 6 bases and 1 base respectively. This entry belongs to a study of blood T cell repertoires in COVID-19 (dated by TCRdb to 2019 to 2021). Study-wide context: Collaborator samples came from the United States, Italy and Spain and covered acute and convalescent phases of COVID-19. The prospective study material was composed of cDNA or gDNA derived from T cells, B-cell-depleted T cells, or PBMCs. Deeply sampled blood TCRbeta repertoires from subjects exposed to, actively infected with, or recovered from COVID-19 were included in the dataset. The repertoires were made available in a free public database intended to serve as a resource for research on the immune response to SARS-CoV-2. Samples were obtained from the ongoing ImmuneRACE study (first 160 participants) and from 1,254 subjects provided by 6 global collaborators. Nearly every sample came with metadata listing a de-identified subject ID, COVID-19 status, age in years and sex. Where available, HLA class I and class II types were obtained from metadata supplied by the sample provider rather than from assay-based typing.

The collaborating institutions used their own protocols to collect whole blood in K2EDTA tubes. For TCRbeta analysis, collaborators shipped samples as frozen whole blood, isolated PBMCs, or DNA extracted from either of those sample types. Points the paper makes about the study in general: Clinical and demographic metadata were provided uncurated, with the amount varying by source and participant.

TCRbeta CDR3 regions were amplified from genomic DNA using the immunoSEQ Assay, a bias-controlled multiplex PCR. Processing in the source paper ran as follows. The number of nucleated cells in each sample was estimated by amplification of reference gene primers within the assay. To quantify the absolute abundance of each unique TCRbeta CDR3 rearrangement, sequence reads were collapsed and filtered. For each sample, productive Simpson clonality was calculated as the square root of Simpson's diversity index over productive rearrangements. TCRdb mirrors the immuneACCESS table, restricted to in-frame sequences. Some clones are absent from its copies; in checked studies, under half trace to an unresolved V gene, and the reason for the others is unknown. The DNA was the basis for D and trimming; V, J and clone size are from that table. The sample table shows tens of thousands of clones, and roughly 80% are seen once. The ten largest clonotypes hold roughly 6.4% of the sample.

The chain joins TRBV10-3 to TRBJ1-1, and TRBD1 may be the D gene, going by 6 matching bases. This receptor was taken from a human donor in a cohort sampled during active or convalescent COVID-19. Sequenced material: peripheral blood. For the CDR3, the sequence is CAIRQGNTEAFF. The DNA sequence is given as TGTGCCATCAGACAGGGGAACACTGAAGCTTTCTTT.